A selection of T cell receptor beta chains follows, all from one sample in a study of long-term antiretroviral therapy in people with HIV. Measured with immunoSEQ multiplex PCR; TCRdb has only the in-frame clones, and not every one. The data hold about 33,000 clones, with 70% to 80% observed a single time. Sequenced material: unsorted PBMCs, taken 2 years after starting antiretroviral therapy. Receptors originate from a woman aged 45-65 years with HIV. CDR3s include the opening cysteine and the closing phenylalanine or tryptophan. The D gene is left open where the match is weak. Expanded clones are given a class, and other clones once, few, many or no size at all.

cdr3_nt: TGTGCTAGTGGTTTGGTAAGGGACTTGAACACCGGGGAGCTGTTTTTT
cdr3_aa: CASGLVRDLNTGELFF
d_call: -
v_call: TRBV12-5
clone_size: -
j_call: TRBJ2-2

cdr3_nt: TGCGCCAGCAGTCAATCGATTATCGGACAGGCCGGGGAGCTGTTTTTT
cdr3_aa: CASSQSIIGQAGELFF
d_call: TRBD1
v_call: TRBV23-1
clone_size: -
j_call: TRBJ2-2

cdr3_nt: TGTGCCTGGAGGGGACAAGAGGGGCTCTCCTACGAGCAGTACTTC
cdr3_aa: CAWRGQEGLSYEQYF
d_call: -
v_call: TRBV30
clone_size: -
j_call: TRBJ2-7

cdr3_nt: TGTGCCAGCAGCTTAGTAGTACAGGGCTATGGCTACACCTTC
cdr3_aa: CASSLVVQGYGYTF
d_call: -
v_call: TRBV7-2
clone_size: -
j_call: TRBJ1-2

cdr3_nt: TGTGCCTGGAGCTTAGCGGGGGGCACAGATACGCAGTATTTT
cdr3_aa: CAWSLAGGTDTQYF
d_call: TRBD2
v_call: TRBV30
clone_size: -
j_call: TRBJ2-3

cdr3_nt: TGTGCCAGCAGATGGACATCGAGCACCGGGGAGCTGTTTTTT
cdr3_aa: CASRWTSSTGELFF
d_call: -
v_call: TRBV27
clone_size: -
j_call: TRBJ2-2

cdr3_nt: TGCGCCAGCAAGGGACAGGGGAGCTCTGGGGCCAACGTCCTGACTTTC
cdr3_aa: CASKGQGSSGANVLTF
d_call: TRBD1
v_call: TRBV5-1
clone_size: -
j_call: TRBJ2-6

cdr3_nt: TGTGCCAGCAGCTCAGACCCGAGTCATTTAACCCTCCACTTT
cdr3_aa: CASSSDPSHLTLHF
d_call: -
v_call: TRBV11-2
clone_size: once
j_call: TRBJ1-6

cdr3_nt: TGTGCCAGTAAGGGAACAGACACCGGGGAGCTGTTTTTT
cdr3_aa: CASKGTDTGELFF
d_call: -
v_call: TRBV19
clone_size: -
j_call: TRBJ2-2

cdr3_nt: TGTGCCAGCAGTAGACAGGGGACGAGTCGGTCACCCCTCCACTTT
cdr3_aa: CASSRQGTSRSPLHF
d_call: TRBD1
v_call: TRBV2
clone_size: -
j_call: TRBJ1-6

cdr3_nt: TGTGCCAGCAGCTTAGCTTCGCGGGGGGGTTCAGATACGCAGTATTTT
cdr3_aa: CASSLASRGGSDTQYF
d_call: TRBD2
v_call: TRBV7-2
clone_size: -
j_call: TRBJ2-3

cdr3_nt: TGCGCCAGCAGCTTGGCAGGACAGCGCTACAATGAGCAGTTCTTC
cdr3_aa: CASSLAGQRYNEQFF
d_call: -
v_call: TRBV5-1
clone_size: -
j_call: TRBJ2-1

cdr3_nt: TGTGCCAGCAGCGCCGGGACAGGGGACCAAGCTTTCTTT
cdr3_aa: CASSAGTGDQAFF
d_call: TRBD1
v_call: TRBV9
clone_size: -
j_call: TRBJ1-1

cdr3_nt: TGTGCCAGCAGCTTAGTGGTATCTAACTATGGCTACACCTTC
cdr3_aa: CASSLVVSNYGYTF
d_call: -
v_call: TRBV7-9
clone_size: -
j_call: TRBJ1-2

cdr3_nt: TGTGCCACCAGCAGAGCCTCAAACTATGGCTACACCTTC
cdr3_aa: CATSRASNYGYTF
d_call: -
v_call: TRBV15
clone_size: -
j_call: TRBJ1-2

cdr3_nt: TGCGCCAGCAGCTTGGACGGAGACAACTATGGCTACACCTTC
cdr3_aa: CASSLDGDNYGYTF
d_call: -
v_call: TRBV5-1
clone_size: -
j_call: TRBJ1-2

cdr3_nt: TGCAGCGTTGAAGGGGGGGAAAAACTGTTTTTT
cdr3_aa: CSVEGGEKLFF
d_call: -
v_call: TRBV29-1
clone_size: -
j_call: TRBJ1-4

cdr3_nt: TGTGCCAGCAGCTCCCAGTCCGACAGAACCTACGAGCAGTACTTC
cdr3_aa: CASSSQSDRTYEQYF
d_call: -
v_call: TRBV7-9
clone_size: -
j_call: TRBJ2-7

cdr3_nt: TGTGCCAGCTCACTCCGGGGGACGAACACCGGGGAGCTGTTTTTT
cdr3_aa: CASSLRGTNTGELFF
d_call: -
v_call: TRBV18
clone_size: -
j_call: TRBJ2-2

cdr3_nt: TGTGCCGGGAGTAGGGGGATGTGGGGCTATGGCTACACCTTC
cdr3_aa: CAGSRGMWGYGYTF
d_call: -
v_call: TRBV30
clone_size: once
j_call: TRBJ1-2

cdr3_nt: TGTGCCAGCAGCAAACAGGGGACGAACACTGAAGCTTTCTTT
cdr3_aa: CASSKQGTNTEAFF
d_call: TRBD1
v_call: TRBV2
clone_size: -
j_call: TRBJ1-1

cdr3_nt: TGTGCCAGCAGAGGACAGGGGGAGACCCAGTACTTC
cdr3_aa: CASRGQGETQYF
d_call: TRBD1
v_call: TRBV2
clone_size: few
j_call: TRBJ2-5

cdr3_nt: TGTGCCAGCAGCTTAGATGCCGGGGAGCTGTTTTTT
cdr3_aa: CASSLDAGELFF
d_call: -
v_call: TRBV11-2
clone_size: -
j_call: TRBJ2-2

cdr3_nt: TGTGCCAGCAGCTCCCTCGGTGCCCGGAACACTGAAGCTTTCTTT
cdr3_aa: CASSSLGARNTEAFF
d_call: -
v_call: TRBV7-2
clone_size: -
j_call: TRBJ1-1

cdr3_nt: TGTGCCAGCAGCCCTGGACAGCCTATTAATCAGCCCCAGCATTTT
cdr3_aa: CASSPGQPINQPQHF
d_call: -
v_call: TRBV5-5
clone_size: -
j_call: TRBJ1-5

cdr3_nt: TGTGCCAGTAGCACCATAGGACAGCCCCAGCATTTT
cdr3_aa: CASSTIGQPQHF
d_call: -
v_call: TRBV19
clone_size: -
j_call: TRBJ1-5

cdr3_nt: TGTGCCAGCAGGGAGGGGCCCTCTGGAAACACCATATATTTT
cdr3_aa: CASREGPSGNTIYF
d_call: -
v_call: TRBV7-9
clone_size: -
j_call: TRBJ1-3

cdr3_nt: TGTGCCTGCGAGGGAGGCCATGGAAACACCATATATTTT
cdr3_aa: CACEGGHGNTIYF
d_call: -
v_call: TRBV30
clone_size: -
j_call: TRBJ1-3

cdr3_nt: TGTGCCAGCCGCGACAGGGTAAGAGTTAATCAGCCCCAGCATTTT
cdr3_aa: CASRDRVRVNQPQHF
d_call: TRBD1
v_call: TRBV6-1
clone_size: -
j_call: TRBJ1-5

cdr3_nt: TGCGCCAGCAGCTCGCACGGGACAGGGGACTACGAGCAGTACTTC
cdr3_aa: CASSSHGTGDYEQYF
d_call: TRBD1
v_call: TRBV5-1
clone_size: -
j_call: TRBJ2-7

cdr3_nt: TGTGCCAGCAGTTACCGCCGGGACAGCTCCTACGAGCAGTACTTC
cdr3_aa: CASSYRRDSSYEQYF
d_call: TRBD1
v_call: TRBV6-5
clone_size: -
j_call: TRBJ2-7

cdr3_nt: TGTGCCAGCAGTTACAGGAACGGAGGTGAAGCTTTCTTT
cdr3_aa: CASSYRNGGEAFF
d_call: -
v_call: TRBV6-5
clone_size: -
j_call: TRBJ1-1

cdr3_nt: TGTGCCAGCAGCTTGGTGGCGGGGGGCGCCGGCAATGAGCAGTTCTTC
cdr3_aa: CASSLVAGGAGNEQFF
d_call: TRBD2
v_call: TRBV5-6
clone_size: -
j_call: TRBJ2-1

cdr3_nt: TGTGCCAGCAGCTTAGGATTGAATAGCCCCGGGACCCAGTACTTC
cdr3_aa: CASSLGLNSPGTQYF
d_call: -
v_call: TRBV11-2
clone_size: -
j_call: TRBJ2-5

cdr3_nt: TGCGCCAGCAGCCAAGCCCCGGGCGGGAACACTGAAGCTTTCTTT
cdr3_aa: CASSQAPGGNTEAFF
d_call: -
v_call: TRBV4-1
clone_size: -
j_call: TRBJ1-1

cdr3_nt: TGTGCCAGCAGCTTAAAGTTATACAGGGGGAGACAGCCCCAGCATTTT
cdr3_aa: CASSLKLYRGRQPQHF
d_call: TRBD1
v_call: TRBV7-8
clone_size: -
j_call: TRBJ1-5

cdr3_nt: TGCGCCAGCAGCTTGGCGGTCCTTGCGGGGGGGCTACTTTCAGATACGCAGTATTTT
cdr3_aa: CASSLAVLAGGLLSDTQYF
d_call: TRBD2
v_call: TRBV5-1
clone_size: -
j_call: TRBJ2-3

cdr3_nt: TGTGCCAGCAGCCCCCCCGGACAGTACGAGCAGTACTTC
cdr3_aa: CASSPPGQYEQYF
d_call: -
v_call: TRBV9
clone_size: once
j_call: TRBJ2-7

cdr3_nt: TGCGCCAGCAGCTTACCACTGCTCTCTGGGGCCAACGTCCTGACTTTC
cdr3_aa: CASSLPLLSGANVLTF
d_call: -
v_call: TRBV5-1
clone_size: -
j_call: TRBJ2-6

cdr3_nt: TGTGCCAGCAGTTATGAAGTGAACACTGAAGCTTTCTTT
cdr3_aa: CASSYEVNTEAFF
d_call: -
v_call: TRBV6-9
clone_size: -
j_call: TRBJ1-1

cdr3_nt: TGTGCCAGTAGTATAGCAGCCAACTATGGCTACACCTTC
cdr3_aa: CASSIAANYGYTF
d_call: -
v_call: TRBV19
clone_size: -
j_call: TRBJ1-2

cdr3_nt: TGTGCCAGCAGCTTGACCCTTATGAACACTGAAGCTTTCTTT
cdr3_aa: CASSLTLMNTEAFF
d_call: -
v_call: TRBV5-6
clone_size: -
j_call: TRBJ1-1

cdr3_nt: TGTGCCAGCAGCGCAACAGAGAACTTGGGAAGACAAGAGACCCAGTACTTC
cdr3_aa: CASSATENLGRQETQYF
d_call: -
v_call: TRBV9
clone_size: -
j_call: TRBJ2-5

cdr3_nt: TGTGCCAGCAGCCCTTCTCTTACAGATACGCAGTATTTT
cdr3_aa: CASSPSLTDTQYF
d_call: -
v_call: TRBV7-9
clone_size: -
j_call: TRBJ2-3

cdr3_nt: TGCGCCAGCAGCCCCCGGGGCGGACCCAATCAGCCCCAGCATTTT
cdr3_aa: CASSPRGGPNQPQHF
d_call: -
v_call: TRBV5-1
clone_size: -
j_call: TRBJ1-5

cdr3_nt: TGTGCCAGCAGCCTAGGATCCTACAATGAGCAGTTCTTC
cdr3_aa: CASSLGSYNEQFF
d_call: -
v_call: TRBV11-3
clone_size: -
j_call: TRBJ2-1

cdr3_nt: TGTGCCAGCAGGCGACAGGGGTCGGGGACAGATACGCAGTATTTT
cdr3_aa: CASRRQGSGTDTQYF
d_call: TRBD1
v_call: TRBV6-1
clone_size: -
j_call: TRBJ2-3

cdr3_nt: TGTGCCAGCAGCACGGACAACACCGGGGAGCTGTTTTTT
cdr3_aa: CASSTDNTGELFF
d_call: -
v_call: TRBV7-6
clone_size: -
j_call: TRBJ2-2

cdr3_nt: TGTGCCAGCAGCCCCGGGGGAGAGCGCGCAGATACGCAGTATTTT
cdr3_aa: CASSPGGERADTQYF
d_call: -
v_call: TRBV4-2
clone_size: -
j_call: TRBJ2-3

cdr3_nt: TGTGCCAGCGAGGAGACAGGGCTTGGCTACACCTTC
cdr3_aa: CASEETGLGYTF
d_call: TRBD1
v_call: TRBV2
clone_size: -
j_call: TRBJ1-2